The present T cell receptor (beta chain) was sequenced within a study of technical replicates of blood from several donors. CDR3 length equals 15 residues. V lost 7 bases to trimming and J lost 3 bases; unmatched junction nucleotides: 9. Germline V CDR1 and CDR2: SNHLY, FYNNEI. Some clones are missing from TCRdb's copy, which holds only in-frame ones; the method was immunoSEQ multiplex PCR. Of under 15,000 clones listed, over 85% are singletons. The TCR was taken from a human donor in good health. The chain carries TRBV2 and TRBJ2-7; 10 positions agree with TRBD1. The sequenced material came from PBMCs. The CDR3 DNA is TGTGCCAGCAAGGAGGGGACAGGGGAATACTACGAGCAGTACTTC. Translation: CASKEGTGEYYEQYF.